A selection of T cell receptor beta chains follows, all from one sample in a study of T cell repertoires in cytomegalovirus infection. TCRdb independently ran MiXCR on the reads; one entry per CDR3 protein. The sample lists 270,000 or so distinct CDR3 sequences; about a sixth were seen once. The sample was CD8+ T cells from PBMCs. These receptors were obtained from a human donor in good health (CMV status not recorded). Some clones in this sample may be carry-over from other donors' samples. Each CDR3 is given without its conserved first and last residue. A clone size is listed for some rows: how often the clone was seen (once, few, many), or a class if it is expanded.

v_call: TRBV29-1; j_call: TRBJ2-5; clone_size: few; cdr3_aa: SVVGPQETQY
v_call: TRBV6-2/TRBV6-3; j_call: TRBJ1-5; clone_size: .; cdr3_aa: ASSYPRPSSNQPQH
v_call: TRBV20-1; j_call: TRBJ2-5; clone_size: few; cdr3_aa: SASSWRGALQETQY
v_call: TRBV5-1; j_call: TRBJ1-6; clone_size: .; cdr3_aa: ASTSDGGGRTSPLH
v_call: TRBV10-3; j_call: TRBJ2-7; clone_size: few; cdr3_aa: AISHPQGALTYEQY
v_call: TRBV7-2; j_call: TRBJ1-1; clone_size: .; cdr3_aa: ASSLVDRENTEAF
v_call: TRBV7-8; j_call: TRBJ2-2; clone_size: many; cdr3_aa: ASSGSDTGELF
v_call: TRBV5-6; j_call: TRBJ2-1; clone_size: few; cdr3_aa: ASANLGTSGNEQF
v_call: TRBV7-6; j_call: TRBJ2-1; clone_size: few; cdr3_aa: ASSRRSGGTYNEQF
v_call: TRBV20-1; j_call: TRBJ2-3; clone_size: .; cdr3_aa: SARDLNLSSTDTQY
v_call: TRBV4-3; j_call: TRBJ2-7; clone_size: few; cdr3_aa: ASSHSWTGESYEQY
v_call: TRBV11-2; j_call: TRBJ2-2; clone_size: .; cdr3_aa: AILTRGTGELF
v_call: TRBV5-3; j_call: TRBJ2-7; clone_size: .; cdr3_aa: ASSDRGGSYEQY
v_call: TRBV29-1; j_call: TRBJ2-1; clone_size: .; cdr3_aa: SVPGKQGTSYNEQF
v_call: TRBV5-1; j_call: TRBJ1-5; clone_size: many; cdr3_aa: ASSLGESHQPQH
v_call: TRBV7-9; j_call: TRBJ2-1; clone_size: .; cdr3_aa: ASSPLEDRGRNEQF
v_call: TRBV4-3; j_call: TRBJ2-1; clone_size: .; cdr3_aa: ASSQDSGGVGNEQF
v_call: TRBV20-1; j_call: TRBJ2-1; clone_size: few; cdr3_aa: SATSVAGPDNEQF
v_call: TRBV24-1; j_call: TRBJ2-3; clone_size: .; cdr3_aa: ATSDPNLEDTQY
v_call: TRBV20-1; j_call: TRBJ2-1; clone_size: .; cdr3_aa: SARDRASGGDEQF
v_call: TRBV6-5; j_call: TRBJ1-5; clone_size: .; cdr3_aa: AARGGQGQPQH
v_call: TRBV5-4; j_call: TRBJ2-7; clone_size: few; cdr3_aa: ASSEPGQGPSRHYEQY
v_call: TRBV7-6; j_call: TRBJ2-7; clone_size: many; cdr3_aa: ASSSTSGDLYEQY
v_call: TRBV5-1; j_call: TRBJ1-2; clone_size: few; cdr3_aa: ASSLGQGYYGYT
v_call: TRBV19; j_call: TRBJ2-1; clone_size: few; cdr3_aa: ASSIGDSLYNEQF
v_call: TRBV19; j_call: TRBJ1-5; clone_size: many; cdr3_aa: ASPPQPQH
v_call: TRBV20-1; j_call: TRBJ1-6; clone_size: .; cdr3_aa: SAREGSNSPLH
v_call: TRBV11-2; j_call: TRBJ2-1; clone_size: many; cdr3_aa: ASSLGLADNEQF
v_call: TRBV7-9; j_call: TRBJ2-7; clone_size: many; cdr3_aa: ASSLYGFYEQY